This T cell receptor (beta chain) was obtained from a study of shared clonotypes between healthy human individuals (dated by TCRdb to about 2020). Regarding the research as a whole: A couple of women and three men aged 18 to 49 years were included in the cohort. For each donor, CD4 naive and CD4 memory were each run on three plates, CD8 naive on two plates, and CD8 memory on one plate. Blood TCR repertoires of four to six healthy adults were deeply sequenced to estimate repertoire size and the extent of clonotype sharing between individuals. To increase sequencing depth and limit assay-specific biases, different laboratories used diverse techniques to prepare libraries and sequence TCR repertoires. Leukapheresis yielded between about 0.85 and 10 billion PBMCs per donor. The paper's findings and limits, for the study overall: Clonotypes shared by all four sorted-subset donors showed higher generation probabilities than non-shared clonotypes. Pairwise subsampling led to the expectation that sequencing depth would affect the degree of clonotype sharing among donors. Estimated clonotype richness was generally larger for naive than for memory subsets. Because the study included only a small number of donors, the genetic and exposure-history diversity represented was limited. When several donors were compared, the shared fraction of clonotypes was about 5% for naive CD4, over 3% for naive CD8, roughly 2.3% for memory CD4, and 0.4% for memory CD8. Even with the large sequencing depth, rarefaction of the sorted-subset datasets indicated that sequencing was incomplete. Sampling was limited to blood, and TCR repertoires in tissue likely differ from TCR repertoires in blood.

There are 14 amino acids in the CDR3, from cysteine to phenylalanine inclusive. The entry retains the CDR3 DNA only, 42 bases that are in frame from base 1. V loses 4 bases at its end and J loses 4 bases; junction bases beyond the gene matches: 5. CDR1 LGHNA and CDR2 YSLEER are derived from the germline V gene. As to this clone: There is no known antigen for this receptor. One base away there is no much larger clone; base qualities are not given.

Using the deep immunoSEQ assay, TCR CDR3 regions were amplified from genomic DNA by multiplex PCR. Extracted genomic DNA from each cell subset was distributed evenly across all wells of several immunoSEQ 96-well plates, and each plate was treated as a replicate. For sorted subsets, each replicate PCR was loaded with 200 ng genomic DNA, equivalent to 32,000 or so T cell genomes. Purified libraries were quantified with a Qubit 3.0 fluorometer, sized on a Bioanalyzer 2100, and re-quantified with the KAPA Library Quantification kit. A separate single-read 150-cycle Illumina NextSeq 550 flow cell was used to sequence each immunoSEQ 96-well plate. The original methods were these. Because the immunoSEQ output held only junctional sequences and lacked quality scores, the filtering could not match the filtering applied to full-length reads. Sequences were annotated with PyIR, a Python wrapper for IgBLAST v1.9, using IMGT germline references to assign V/J genes and CDR3. Reads with weak V/J assignments (E-value above 1e-6), missing CDR3, stop codons, out-of-frame junctions, or ambiguous translated residues were removed. A V3J clonotype was defined by an identical inferred V gene, J gene, and CDR3 amino acid sequence. The percentage overlap between two repertoires was calculated by dividing the number of shared unique clonotypes by the size of the smaller repertoire. Three approaches were used to assess repertoire richness: RTK rarefaction, the Chao1 estimator, and Recon v2.1 estimates of unobserved clonotypes. OLGA was used to compute generation probabilities for all TCRbeta clonotypes that the gDNA method yielded from a few donors. Entries here come from immuneACCESS through TCRdb and include only in-frame sequences with V and J called. Some clones fail to appear in such tables; in the studies checked, an unresolved V gene covers under half of the shortfall, and the cause of the remainder is unknown. Clone size and V and J calls were adopted from that table, with D and trimming inferred from the DNA. The sample includes about 1 million clones, with about 75% observed a single time. The top ten clones comprise around 1.4% of the sample.

The donors were healthy, HIV-negative adults with no recently reported acute infections or vaccinations. All donors were Caucasian adults living in Nashville, Tennessee, USA. CD4+ T cells were enriched through magnetic negative selection, after which naive cells were positively selected on CD45RA and the remaining negative fraction served as the memory subset. Blood was collected by leukapheresis, and PBMCs were isolated by Ficoll-Histopaque density gradient centrifugation and then cryopreserved in liquid nitrogen vapor phase. Analytical flow cytometry was used to check the purity and quantity of every magnetically sorted T cell population. Genomic DNA was isolated from each sorted fraction and quantified by UV absorbance on a Nanodrop 2000c.

The sequenced sample consisted of memory CD4+ T cells sorted from blood. Read against the paper, the sample's cell subset or site label means: CD45RA-negative fraction. The TCR originated in a man aged 18 to 30 in good health. The rearranged chain carries TRBV4-3 and TRBJ1-1, with 8 central nucleotides matching TRBD1. CDR3 protein: CASSPQGVGTEAFF. At the DNA level, the sequence is TGCGCCAGCAGCCCACAGGGGGTAGGCACTGAAGCTTTCTTT.